Each of the 17 T cell receptor beta chains below was sequenced from the same sample in a study of T cells in Graves' hyperthyroidism and ophthalmopathy. Amplification of TCR beta CDR3 regions used RNA as the template. HTBI primers were employed in a first-round RT-PCR of the TCR CDR3. MiXCR, run by TCRdb on the multiplex PCR reads, gives a single entry per CDR3 protein. The sample gives roughly 420,000 distinct CDR3 sequences, roughly an eighth of which show up once; approximately 5.3% is in the top ten. The sequenced sample was blood. These receptors all stem from a young woman with Graves' hyperthyroidism.

This clonotype was recorded a few times. CDR3 DNA: TGTGCCAGCAGCTTAGGACACGGAGGAAACACCATATATTTT. Its translation: CASSLGHGGNTIYF. This rearrangement joins TRBV7-2 to TRBJ1-3; the D is unclear. Trimming left V 1 base short and J 4 bases short, with 8 bases between. CDR1 and CDR2 from the germline V gene are SGHTA and FQGNSA. The CDR3 is made up of 14 amino acids.

This clonotype was counted at least ten times. The chain couples TRBV28 to TRBJ2-7, with D perhaps TRBD2 (6 bases). The CDR3 covers 12 residues. V was clipped by 7 bases and J by 5 bases, with 12 bases between them. Germline CDR1 is MDHEN and CDR2 is SYDVKM. CDR3 sequence reads: CASTLEGNEQYF. The CDR3, as DNA: TGTGCCAGCACTTTGGAGGGGAACGAGCAGTACTTC.

This clonotype has ten or more counts. The chain has TRBV12-3 or TRBV12-4 and TRBJ2-1, with 13 bases fitting TRBD2. This CDR3 comprises 15 residues. J lost 6 bases, V lost 6 bases, and 5 bases had no gene match. The chain's CDR3 is CASSRTSGSRNEQFF. Written as DNA, the CDR3 is TGTGCCAGCAGCAGGACTAGCGGGAGTCGCAATGAGCAGTTCTTC.

This clonotype was counted only a few times. The genes are TRBV19 and TRBJ2-1; the D is unclear. Germline CDR1 and CDR2: LNHDA and SQIVND (reference sequence). Trimming removed 5 bases from V and 2 bases from J, with 13 bases in between. The length of the CDR3 is 15 residues. The CDR3 DNA follows: TGTGCCAGTAGTGTTTATATTAAGACCTACAATGAGCAGTTCTTC. The encoded protein is CASSVYIKTYNEQFF.

This chain links TRBV20-1 with TRBJ1-2; possibly TRBD1 for D (6 bases). Germline V gene data show CDR1 as DFQATT and CDR2 as SNEGSKA (reference sequence). There are 15 residues in the CDR3. V dropped 6 bases and J dropped 3 bases, with 20 bases sitting between them. CDR3: CSAPPGGGDHYGYTF. The CDR3 bases are TGCAGTGCCCCCCCCGGGGGGGGCGATCACTATGGCTACACCTTC.

The genes are TRBV5-1 and TRBJ2-2; tentatively, D is TRBD1 or TRBD2 (5 bases each). Trimming cost V 3 bases and J 3 bases, with 9 bases left between them. CDR3 length: 14 amino acids. Germline V lookup: CDR1 SGHRS, CDR2 YFSETQ. CDR3 protein: CASSWDPDTGELFF. The CDR3 nucleotides read TGCGCCAGCAGCTGGGACCCGGACACCGGGGAGCTGTTTTTT.

This clonotype was found many times. This chain links TRBV9 with TRBJ1-2; D is undetermined. V was cut by 0 bases and J by 4 bases, with 13 bases left in between. The CDR3 runs 15 residues. The germline V gene encodes CDR1 SGDLS and CDR2 YYNGEE. DNA for the CDR3: TGTGCCAGCAGCGTAGATGAGGGAAGGACCTATGGCTACACCTTC. It translates to CASSVDEGRTYGYTF.

This clonotype was seen repeatedly, ten times or more. A junction end diverges from the germline sequence, so it may reflect a read error. CDR3 in DNA: TGTGCCAGCACCTCCTATGTCCGGGACGAACAGTACTTC. The encoded protein is CASTSYVRDEQYF. The chain recombines TRBV6-2 or TRBV6-3 with TRBJ2-7, with D perhaps matching TRBD1 or TRBD2 (5 bases each). The V gene's germline CDR1 is MNHEY and CDR2 SVGEGT. The CDR3 is made up of 13 amino acids.

The genes are TRBV5-1 and TRBJ2-5; the match to TRBD1 covers 7 bases. Germline CDR1 and CDR2: SGHRS and YFSETQ. Trimming cost V 5 bases and J 5 bases; bases outside gene matches: 9. This CDR3 has 14 amino acids. The CDR3 loop is CASRPGRGGETQYF. DNA of the CDR3: TGCGCCAGCAGACCCGGTCGAGGGGGCGAGACCCAGTACTTC.

In this sample, this clonotype turned up many times. V is TRBV2 and J is TRBJ1-4; D might be TRBD1 (5 bases). The length of the CDR3 is 15 residues. Germline lookup yields CDR1 SNHLY and CDR2 FYNNEI. With 7 bases removed from V and 7 bases from J, the gap between germline ends came to 19 bases. This chain's CDR3 is CASTPQGVSGEKLFF. The CDR3 coding sequence is TGTGCCAGCACCCCTCAGGGAGTGTCGGGTGAAAAACTGTTTTTT.

V is TRBV10-2 and J is TRBJ2-1; a weak D match, TRBD1 (5 bases). V lost 5 bases to trimming and J lost 6 bases, with 14 bases between them. The V gene's germline CDR1 is WSHSY and CDR2 SAAADI. The CDR3 has 14 amino acids. CDR3 coding DNA: TGCGCCAGCAGTCAGGGATATAGTACCAATGAGCAGTTCTTC. It specifies CASSQGYSTNEQFF.

This clonotype was seen ten or more times. This chain links TRBV28 with TRBJ2-7; 10 bases are a match to TRBD1. V trimming: 4 bases; J trimming: 5 bases; junction bases outside the gene matches: 5. CDR1 MDHEN and CDR2 SYDVKM come from the germline V gene. This CDR3 is built from 14 residues. The CDR3 is CASSYAGTGDEQYF. For the CDR3, the DNA is TGTGCCAGCAGTTACGCCGGGACAGGGGACGAGCAGTACTTC. Full variable domain (outside the CDR3, taken from reference TRBV28 and TRBJ2-7): DVKVTQSSRYLVKRTGEKVFLECVQDMDHENMFWYRQDPGLGLRLIYFSYDVKMKEKGDIPEGYSVSREKKERFSLILESASTNQTSMYLCASSYAGTGDEQYFGPGTRLTVT.

This clonotype was observed many times. This sequence joins TRBV6-1 and TRBJ1-1, with D possibly matching TRBD1 (5 bases). Trimming left V 7 bases short and J 1 base short, with 10 bases between. This CDR3 is 13 amino acids long. CDR1 and CDR2 from the germline V gene are MNHNS and SASEGT. The CDR3 is CASTLDRNTEAFF. CDR3 coding DNA: TGTGCCAGCACCTTAGACAGGAACACTGAAGCTTTCTTT.

This clonotype came up a few times. The chain joins TRBV10-2 to TRBJ2-5; no clear D. The germline gives CDR1 WSHSY, CDR2 SAAADI. This CDR3 has 11 amino acids. Trimming pared 2 bases from V and 6 bases from J, leaving 4 bases between. CDR3 nucleotide sequence: TGCGCCAGCAGTGAGAGGAAGACCCAGTACTTC. Amino acids: CASSERKTQYF.

The chain carries TRBV6-1 and TRBJ1-1; tentatively, D is TRBD1 (5 bases). The ends were cut back, 10 bases at V and 5 bases at J, with 20 bases in the middle. The length of the CDR3 is 14 residues. Germline CDR1 and CDR2: MNHNS and SASEGT. CDR3 bases: TGTGCCACCGGGGAAAGCAGGGCAGGGACTGAAGCTTTCTTT. This sequence encodes CATGESRAGTEAFF.

The chain couples TRBV19 to TRBJ2-5; a weak D match, TRBD2 (5 bases). Trimming stripped 5 bases from V and 5 bases from J, with 18 bases between. The CDR3 has 15 residues. Germline loops: CDR1 LNHDA, CDR2 SQIVND (reference sequence). The CDR3 DNA is TGTGCCAGTAGTCTGGGCTATCCCTCGGGGGAGACCCAGTACTTC. Its protein product is CASSLGYPSGETQYF.

The chain carries TRBV6-2 or TRBV6-3 and TRBJ2-1, with a possible D match to TRBD1 (10 bases). CDR1 is MNHEY, CDR2 SVGEGT, per germline. The CDR3 is 19 amino acids. V lost 5 bases, J lost 5 bases, and 28 bases lay in between. CDR3 sequence (DNA): TGTGCCAGCAGTAAATGGACAGGGGGTTCAATAGCGGGAGACAATGAGCAGTTCTTC. Translated, it gives CASSKWTGGSIAGDNEQFF.